The rows below give T cell receptor beta chains drawn from one sample of a study of blood T cell repertoires in COVID-19. Some clones are missing from TCRdb's copy, which holds only in-frame ones; the method was immunoSEQ multiplex PCR. The sample has under 200,000 clones, nearly 90% seen once; the top ten hold 20% to 25%. The sequenced sample was peripheral blood. The receptors shown here come from a man aged 55 to 69 with active or convalescent COVID-19. CDR3s include the opening cysteine and the closing phenylalanine or tryptophan. A D gene is named only where the DNA matches it firmly. Size is stated for part of the rows, as once, few or many counts, or as a class when the clone is expanded.

d_call: TRBD1
v_call: TRBV6-6
clone_size: .
j_call: TRBJ1-4
cdr3_nt: TGTGCCAGCAGTTACGACAGGGCAACTAATGAAAAACTGTTTTTT
cdr3_aa: CASSYDRATNEKLFF

d_call: TRBD1
v_call: TRBV7-9
clone_size: .
j_call: TRBJ1-2
cdr3_nt: TGTGCCAGCAGCGTCGGGACAGCATCTGCCTATGGCTACACCTTC
cdr3_aa: CASSVGTASAYGYTF

d_call: .
v_call: TRBV1
clone_size: few
j_call: TRBJ2-7
cdr3_nt: TGCACCAGCAGCCGGGGGACTAGCGGGGGTTACGAGCAGTACTTC
cdr3_aa: CTSSRGTSGGYEQYF

d_call: TRBD2
v_call: TRBV29-1
clone_size: .
j_call: TRBJ2-5
cdr3_nt: TGCAGCGTCAAGACTAGCGCGGACTACCAAGAGACCCAGTACTTC
cdr3_aa: CSVKTSADYQETQYF

d_call: .
v_call: TRBV10-3
clone_size: .
j_call: TRBJ1-5
cdr3_nt: TGTGCCATCAGCGACTCTTTAAGGGGGACGGCGAGCAATCAGCCCCAGCATTTT
cdr3_aa: CAISDSLRGTASNQPQHF

d_call: TRBD1
v_call: TRBV4-1
clone_size: .
j_call: TRBJ1-2
cdr3_nt: TGCGCCAGCAGCCAGGTAGAGACAGGGGAGAAAGGCGGCTACACCTTC
cdr3_aa: CASSQVETGEKGGYTF

d_call: .
v_call: TRBV12-2
clone_size: .
j_call: TRBJ2-5
cdr3_nt: TGTGCAAGTCGCTTAGACGGGAGGGAAGAGACCCAGTACTTC
cdr3_aa: CASRLDGREETQYF

d_call: .
v_call: TRBV6-5
clone_size: .
j_call: TRBJ2-5
cdr3_nt: TGTGCCAGCAGACCGGACACACAAGAGACCCAGTACTTC
cdr3_aa: CASRPDTQETQYF

d_call: TRBD1
v_call: TRBV3-1/TRBV3-2
clone_size: once
j_call: TRBJ1-3
cdr3_nt: TGTGCCAGCAGCCAAGAATCGGACAGGTTTGGAAACACCATATATTTT
cdr3_aa: CASSQESDRFGNTIYF

d_call: .
v_call: TRBV27
clone_size: .
j_call: TRBJ2-4
cdr3_nt: TGTGCCAGCGGGGGGGCCGGAGCCAAAAACATTCAGTACTTC
cdr3_aa: CASGGAGAKNIQYF

d_call: TRBD1
v_call: TRBV11-3
clone_size: .
j_call: TRBJ2-3
cdr3_nt: TGTGCCAGCAGCGACAGGACAGGGCGAGATACGCAGTATTTT
cdr3_aa: CASSDRTGRDTQYF

d_call: TRBD1
v_call: TRBV11-2
clone_size: .
j_call: TRBJ2-7
cdr3_nt: TGTGCCAGCAGCTTAGATTTAGACAGGGTCTACGAGCAGTACTTC
cdr3_aa: CASSLDLDRVYEQYF

d_call: .
v_call: TRBV11-2
clone_size: .
j_call: TRBJ2-3
cdr3_nt: TGTGCCAGCAGCTTCCGGGTGGTAGCCCTCACAGATACGCAGTATTTT
cdr3_aa: CASSFRVVALTDTQYF

d_call: .
v_call: TRBV2
clone_size: .
j_call: TRBJ2-3
cdr3_nt: TGTGCCAGCGGAGGTATGGGGGCGGGCACAGATACGCAGTATTTT
cdr3_aa: CASGGMGAGTDTQYF

d_call: TRBD1
v_call: TRBV6-5
clone_size: .
j_call: TRBJ1-6
cdr3_nt: TGTGCCAGCAGACTAGGACAGGGGGCTTCACCCCTCCACTTT
cdr3_aa: CASRLGQGASPLHF

d_call: TRBD1
v_call: TRBV6-4
clone_size: .
j_call: TRBJ1-2
cdr3_nt: TGTGCCAGCAGTCCGGGACAGGGAGGGAGCTATGGCTACACCTTC
cdr3_aa: CASSPGQGGSYGYTF

d_call: .
v_call: TRBV14
clone_size: .
j_call: TRBJ2-7
cdr3_nt: TGTGCCAGCAGCCTATTCCCCCCCGGGATCCCGCGCCACGAGCAGTACTTC
cdr3_aa: CASSLFPPGIPRHEQYF

d_call: .
v_call: TRBV19
clone_size: .
j_call: TRBJ1-2
cdr3_nt: TGTGCCAGTAGTATAGAACACAGCAACTATGGCTACACCTTC
cdr3_aa: CASSIEHSNYGYTF

d_call: .
v_call: TRBV6-1
clone_size: .
j_call: TRBJ1-2
cdr3_nt: TGTGCCAGCAGTGAAGCGAGGGAACAGCAATTC
cdr3_aa: CASSEAREQQF

d_call: TRBD1
v_call: TRBV30
clone_size: .
j_call: TRBJ1-6
cdr3_nt: TGTGCCTGGACCCCTGGACAGGGGGCTTCACCCCTCCACTTT
cdr3_aa: CAWTPGQGASPLHF

d_call: TRBD2
v_call: TRBV11-2
clone_size: .
j_call: TRBJ2-3
cdr3_nt: TGTGCCAGCAGCTTATCTCCCGGCGGGGGGGCAGAAGATACGCAGTATTTT
cdr3_aa: CASSLSPGGGAEDTQYF

d_call: .
v_call: TRBV6-1
clone_size: .
j_call: TRBJ2-3
cdr3_nt: TGTGCCAGCAGTGAAGCAGGGGGAAATACGCAGTATTTT
cdr3_aa: CASSEAGGNTQYF

d_call: TRBD1
v_call: TRBV5-1
clone_size: .
j_call: TRBJ2-3
cdr3_nt: TGCGCCAGCAGCCTGAGCTGGGACAGTACCAACACAGATACGCAGTATTTT
cdr3_aa: CASSLSWDSTNTDTQYF

d_call: .
v_call: TRBV29-1
clone_size: .
j_call: TRBJ1-2
cdr3_nt: TGCAGCGTTGTACCCGACGTGGTACTGAGGAAAGGCTACACCTTC
cdr3_aa: CSVVPDVVLRKGYTF

d_call: TRBD1
v_call: TRBV6-5
clone_size: .
j_call: TRBJ1-2
cdr3_nt: TGTGCCAGCAGTTACTCAGCGGCAGGGGGCTATGGCTACACCTTC
cdr3_aa: CASSYSAAGGYGYTF

d_call: TRBD1
v_call: TRBV19
clone_size: .
j_call: TRBJ1-1
cdr3_nt: TGTGCCAGTAGTATGGCACAGGGGGCTGTCACTGAAGCTTTCTTT
cdr3_aa: CASSMAQGAVTEAFF

d_call: .
v_call: TRBV6-5
clone_size: .
j_call: TRBJ1-4
cdr3_nt: TGTGCCAGCAGTCGGCAGGTTGGCTCGAATGAAAAACTGTTTTTT
cdr3_aa: CASSRQVGSNEKLFF

d_call: TRBD2
v_call: TRBV3-1/TRBV3-2
clone_size: .
j_call: TRBJ2-1
cdr3_nt: TGTGCCAGCAGCCCCCCCAGCGGGGGACCCAATGAGCAGTTCTTC
cdr3_aa: CASSPPSGGPNEQFF

d_call: TRBD1
v_call: TRBV18
clone_size: .
j_call: TRBJ2-1
cdr3_nt: TGTGCCAGCTCCCGGGACAGGTCCCCCAATGAGCAGTTCTTC
cdr3_aa: CASSRDRSPNEQFF

d_call: .
v_call: TRBV18
clone_size: .
j_call: TRBJ1-2
cdr3_nt: TGTGCCAGCTCACCACCGTCAGGGCATAACTATGGCTACACCTTC
cdr3_aa: CASSPPSGHNYGYTF

d_call: TRBD1
v_call: TRBV24-1
clone_size: once
j_call: TRBJ2-7
cdr3_nt: TGTGCCACCAGTCTCGGAGACAGGGAAGAACCAAGCTACGAGCAGTACTTC
cdr3_aa: CATSLGDREEPSYEQYF

d_call: .
v_call: TRBV6-5
clone_size: .
j_call: TRBJ2-7
cdr3_nt: TGTGCCAGCAAAGTTCGAGCGGCAGGAGCATACGAGCAGTACTTC
cdr3_aa: CASKVRAAGAYEQYF

d_call: .
v_call: TRBV5-1
clone_size: .
j_call: TRBJ2-3
cdr3_nt: TGCGCCAGCAGCTTGCCAAGCACAGATACGCAGTATTTT
cdr3_aa: CASSLPSTDTQYF

d_call: .
v_call: TRBV7-9
clone_size: .
j_call: TRBJ2-5
cdr3_nt: TGTGCCAGCAGCTTTTCGGGGGTGGAGACCCAGTACTTC
cdr3_aa: CASSFSGVETQYF

d_call: .
v_call: TRBV2
clone_size: once
j_call: TRBJ2-1
cdr3_nt: TGTGCCAGCAGGACCGGACAGTACAATGAGCAGTTCTTC
cdr3_aa: CASRTGQYNEQFF

d_call: .
v_call: TRBV12-5
clone_size: .
j_call: TRBJ1-3
cdr3_nt: TGTGCTAGTGGTTTGTCAGGGGCTGGAAACACCATATATTTT
cdr3_aa: CASGLSGAGNTIYF

d_call: .
v_call: TRBV7-9
clone_size: .
j_call: TRBJ1-1
cdr3_nt: TGTGCCAGCAGCTTAGCGCTAGGGGAAAGGGAAGCTTTCTTT
cdr3_aa: CASSLALGEREAFF

d_call: .
v_call: TRBV5-4
clone_size: .
j_call: TRBJ1-6
cdr3_nt: TGTGCCAGCAGCTTGGAAGGGGATTCACCCCTCCACTTT
cdr3_aa: CASSLEGDSPLHF

d_call: .
v_call: TRBV7-2
clone_size: once
j_call: TRBJ1-4
cdr3_nt: TGTGCCAGCAGCTTAGTTCTGGGAGGGAATGAAAAACTGTTTTTT
cdr3_aa: CASSLVLGGNEKLFF

d_call: .
v_call: TRBV5-1
clone_size: .
j_call: TRBJ1-1
cdr3_nt: TGCGCCAGCAGCTTGGACAGCCAAAACACTGAAGCTTTCTTT
cdr3_aa: CASSLDSQNTEAFF

d_call: TRBD1
v_call: TRBV3-1/TRBV3-2
clone_size: .
j_call: TRBJ1-2
cdr3_nt: TGTGCCAGCAGCCAAGATGCTAGGGACAGCACCTTC
cdr3_aa: CASSQDARDSTF

d_call: .
v_call: TRBV11-3
clone_size: .
j_call: TRBJ1-3
cdr3_nt: TGTGCCAGCAGCGAGGGCTCTGGAAACACCATATATTTT
cdr3_aa: CASSEGSGNTIYF

d_call: TRBD1
v_call: TRBV6-5
clone_size: .
j_call: TRBJ1-5
cdr3_nt: TGTGCCAGCAGTTCCCGGACAGGGGATAGCAATCAGCCCCAGCATTTT
cdr3_aa: CASSSRTGDSNQPQHF

d_call: TRBD1
v_call: TRBV3-1/TRBV3-2
clone_size: .
j_call: TRBJ1-1
cdr3_nt: TGTGCCAGCAGCCAAGAAACTCAGGACAGGAAAGCTTTCTTT
cdr3_aa: CASSQETQDRKAFF

d_call: TRBD1
v_call: TRBV4-1
clone_size: .
j_call: TRBJ1-2
cdr3_nt: TGCGCCAGCAGCCAACCGACAGGGGGCGGCTATGGCTACACCTTC
cdr3_aa: CASSQPTGGGYGYTF

d_call: .
v_call: TRBV7-9
clone_size: .
j_call: TRBJ2-5
cdr3_nt: TGTGCCAGCAGCTCGCCGGGACAAGGGCAAGAGACCCAGTACTTC
cdr3_aa: CASSSPGQGQETQYF

d_call: .
v_call: TRBV7-9
clone_size: .
j_call: TRBJ2-7
cdr3_nt: TGTGCCAGCAGCTTATCAGGGGTCGATTACGAGCAGTACTTC
cdr3_aa: CASSLSGVDYEQYF

d_call: .
v_call: TRBV2
clone_size: .
j_call: TRBJ2-5
cdr3_nt: TGTGCCAGCAGTGAAGCGCTTCGAGCGCGGGAGACCCAGTACTTC
cdr3_aa: CASSEALRARETQYF

d_call: .
v_call: TRBV3-1/TRBV3-2
clone_size: .
j_call: TRBJ1-6
cdr3_nt: TGTGCCAGCAGCCAAGTAAGGCCCCAGGGTGGGGATTCACCCCTCCACTTT
cdr3_aa: CASSQVRPQGGDSPLHF

d_call: .
v_call: TRBV29-1
clone_size: .
j_call: TRBJ1-4
cdr3_nt: TGCAGCGTCCTGGGAGGGCGGGGGATAAGTGAAAAACTGTTTTTT
cdr3_aa: CSVLGGRGISEKLFF

d_call: TRBD1
v_call: TRBV5-1
clone_size: .
j_call: TRBJ1-3
cdr3_nt: TGCGCCAGCAGCTCTACAGGGGTCTCTGGAAACACCATATATTTT
cdr3_aa: CASSSTGVSGNTIYF

d_call: TRBD2
v_call: TRBV9
clone_size: .
j_call: TRBJ2-7
cdr3_nt: TGTGCCAGCAGCGTCCTAGCGGGGGGCCATGCCTACGAGCAGTACTTC
cdr3_aa: CASSVLAGGHAYEQYF

d_call: .
v_call: TRBV2
clone_size: .
j_call: TRBJ1-5
cdr3_nt: TGTGCCAGCGGGCAAGGACAGAGTAGACATCAGCCCCAGCATTTT
cdr3_aa: CASGQGQSRHQPQHF

d_call: .
v_call: TRBV6-1
clone_size: .
j_call: TRBJ2-3
cdr3_nt: TGTGCCAGCAGTGGGTGGGGGACTGGCAGCACAGATACGCAGTATTTT
cdr3_aa: CASSGWGTGSTDTQYF

d_call: TRBD1
v_call: TRBV6-5
clone_size: .
j_call: TRBJ2-3
cdr3_nt: TGTGCCAGCACGAGGGACAGGATTACAGATACGCAGTATTTT
cdr3_aa: CASTRDRITDTQYF